This TCR beta chain was identified in a study of blood T cell repertoires in COVID-19. TCRdb keeps only in-frame clones here, not all; method: immunoSEQ multiplex PCR. Of around 250,000 clones listed, around nine tenths are singletons. This CDR3 has 12 residues. Germline CDR1 reads MDHEN; CDR2 reads SYDVKM. V lost 6 bases and J 3 bases, leaving 8 bases between the germline ends. Sequencing was carried out using peripheral blood. The chain couples TRBV28 to TRBJ1-1; D not certain. The sequence was collected from a woman aged 60-70 years who had recovered from COVID-19. CDR3 DNA: TGTGCCAGCAGCTCCTCGGACACTGAAGCTTTCTTT. This gives the protein CASSSSDTEAFF.